These 30 T cell receptor beta chains originate from one sample sequenced in a study of metastatic and nonmetastatic thyroid tumors. Each patient went into thyroid surgery without having received any treatment. With MiXCR, TCRdb called clones anew from the PCR reads. The sample has about 18,000 clones; roughly a fifth are singletons. The sample was tumor tissue. These receptors were obtained from a female donor with papillary thyroid cancer or a benign thyroid nodule (not recorded which). Some clones in this sample may be carry-over from other donors' samples.

This clone showed up many times. This chain uses TRBV18 with TRBJ1-5; D is ambiguous. Trimming took off 5 bases at V and 3 bases at J, with 14 bases between the two ends. Per the germline V gene, CDR1 is KGHSH and CDR2 is LQKENI. The CDR3 extends over 15 amino acids. As DNA, the CDR3 is TGTGCCAGCTCAGCAACCAGCGGGGACAATCAGCCCCAGCATTTT. Its translation is CASSATSGDNQPQHF.

This clone was recorded a few times. This chain uses TRBV2 with TRBJ1-6; D possibly corresponds to TRBD1 (5 bases). The CDR3 has 14 residues. Germline assignment: CDR1 SNHLY and CDR2 FYNNEI. V lost 3 bases and J lost 8, with 11 bases in between. The CDR3 is CASSEFRVDSPLHF. For the CDR3, the DNA is TGTGCCAGCAGTGAGTTCAGGGTTGATTCACCCCTCCACTTT.

The table lists this clone with many counts. V gene TRBV9 combines with J gene TRBJ2-2; D may be TRBD1 or TRBD2 (6 bases each). The V gene lost 4 bases and the J gene lost 0 bases, with 16 bases spanning the gap. The CDR3 runs to 17 residues. Germline V CDR1 and CDR2: SGDLS, YYNGEE. CDR3: CASSPRGAGSNTGELFF. In DNA, the CDR3 is TGTGCCAGCAGCCCGAGGGGGGCGGGATCGAACACCGGGGAGCTGTTTTTT.

The rearrangement links TRBV5-1 to TRBJ2-7; TRBD2 might be the D (5 bases). Trimming stripped 4 bases from V and 2 bases from J, with 13 bases between. The CDR3 runs to 14 residues. Germline CDR1 SGHRS, CDR2 YFSETQ. CDR3 coding DNA: TGCGCCAGCAGCCTCGGAGGCGGCACCTACGAGCAGTACTTC. Its protein product is CASSLGGGTYEQYF.

This clone was seen a handful of times. The V gene is TRBV11-2, the J gene TRBJ1-2, with D possibly matching TRBD1 (6 bases). The ends were cut back, 0 bases at V and 3 bases at J, with 11 bases in the middle. CDR1 and CDR2 from the germline V gene are SGHAT and FQNNGV. The CDR3 contains 15 residues. CDR3 loop: CASSLDAGDYYGYTF. The DNA for the CDR3 is TGTGCCAGCAGCTTAGATGCAGGGGACTACTATGGCTACACCTTC.

The chain couples TRBV20-1 to TRBJ2-3; 7 bases match TRBD2. J lost 2 bases, V lost 6 bases, and 5 bases had no gene match. The CDR3 runs to 13 residues. Germline V CDR1 and CDR2: DFQATT, SNEGSKA (reference sequence). The CDR3 sequence: CSAPGLNTDTQYF. The DNA for the CDR3 is TGCAGTGCCCCGGGACTAAACACAGATACGCAGTATTTT.

Ten or more counts support this clone. The gene calls are TRBV7-2 and TRBJ2-7; D is perhaps TRBD2 (6 bases). Trimming removed 5 bases from V and 5 bases from J, with 16 bases in between. This CDR3 is built from 14 residues. The V gene's germline CDR1 is SGHTA and CDR2 FQGNSA. This chain's CDR3 is CASSPPGLIHEQYF. The CDR3, as DNA: TGTGCCAGCAGCCCCCCGGGACTGATACACGAGCAGTACTTC.

This clone was detected many times. The chain is built from TRBV7-2 and TRBJ1-2, with D possibly matching TRBD1 (5 bases). Germline CDR1 and CDR2: SGHTA and FQGNSA. The germline V and J ends were trimmed by 4 bases and 7 bases, with 19 bases remaining between them. The CDR3 length is 15 residues. The CDR3: CASSSSRGDRRGYTF. CDR3 DNA: TGTGCCAGCAGCTCCTCCCGGGGGGATCGGCGTGGCTACACCTTC.

This chain uses TRBV20-1 with TRBJ1-1, with D perhaps matching TRBD1 (5 bases). Germline CDR1 is DFQATT and CDR2 is SNEGSKA (reference sequence). CDR3 length: 15 amino acids. Deletions cut 3 bases from V and 7 bases from J, with 21 bases between. The CDR3 DNA is TGCAGTGCTAGGGGGTCGGAGGGCGCCGGGGGTGAAGCTTTCTTT. As protein: CSARGSEGAGGEAFF.

This chain joins TRBV7-9 and TRBJ1-1; D is unresolved. Germline V gene lookup returns CDR1 SEHNR and CDR2 FQNEAQ (reference sequence). The V end lost 6 bases, the J end lost 1 base, and 9 bases lay between the germline ends. The CDR3 totals 13 residues. The CDR3 is CASSFLANTEAFF. The CDR3 bases are TGTGCCAGCAGTTTCCTGGCGAACACTGAAGCTTTCTTT.

This clone was seen repeatedly, ten times or more. This rearrangement joins TRBV18 to TRBJ2-7; 8 nucleotides align to TRBD1. The J segment lost 6 bases and the V segment lost 9 bases, leaving 16 bases of the junction unmatched. Germline V gene data show CDR1 as KGHSH and CDR2 as LQKENI. The CDR3 runs 15 residues. CDR3 in amino acids: CASSRIGDRYSEQYF. The CDR3 nucleotides read TGTGCCAGTTCGCGCATTGGGGACAGGTATAGCGAGCAGTACTTC.

This clone was recorded many times. This sequence joins TRBV12-3 or TRBV12-4 and TRBJ2-1, with D tentatively TRBD1 or TRBD2 (6 bases each). The CDR3 spans 16 residues. The germline V and J ends were trimmed by 3 bases and 9 bases, with 21 bases remaining between them. CDR3 region: CASSFEGGPANGEQFF. CDR3 in DNA: TGTGCCAGCAGTTTTGAGGGGGGTCCGGCCAATGGTGAGCAGTTCTTC.

In this sample, this clone turned up many times. The CDR3 here is CAWDRGIKTQYF. As DNA, the CDR3 is TGTGCCTGGGACAGGGGTATCAAGACCCAGTACTTC. J is TRBJ2-5 and V is TRBV30, with 8 bases aligning to TRBD1. V shed 5 bases and J 6 bases; nucleotides not matched to a gene: 5. The CDR3 is 12 amino acids. In germline, CDR1 is GTSNPN, CDR2 SVGIG (reference sequence).

The chain joins TRBV30 to TRBJ1-6, with TRBD1 as a possible D gene (5 bases). Trimming pared 4 bases from V and 7 bases from J, leaving 5 bases between. The germline V gene encodes CDR1 GTSNPN and CDR2 SVGIG (reference sequence). This CDR3 contains 11 residues. CDR3: CAWKGNSPLHF. The CDR3 DNA reads as TGTGCCTGGAAGGGGAATTCACCCCTCCACTTT.

The J gene is TRBJ2-7, the V gene TRBV7-6, with D possibly being TRBD2 (5 bases). CDR1 is SGHVS, CDR2 FNYEAQ, per germline. Trimming removed 1 base at V and 4 bases at J, with 14 bases between. The CDR3 extends over 15 amino acids. CDR3 sequence reads: CASSLGAGPVYEQYF. For the CDR3, the DNA is TGTGCCAGCAGCTTAGGGGCGGGCCCGGTTTACGAGCAGTACTTC.

This clone was detected many times. The rearrangement links TRBV19 to TRBJ1-2, with 8 bases lining up with TRBD1. This CDR3 region has 14 residues. With 7 bases clipped from V and 8 bases from J, the junction kept 12 bases outside the gene matches. CDR1 is LNHDA and CDR2 is SQIVND in the germline V gene (reference sequence). The CDR3: CASTPTGVRWGYTF. DNA of the CDR3: TGTGCCAGTACCCCGACAGGGGTCCGGTGGGGCTACACCTTC.

The rearrangement joins TRBV2 to TRBJ2-5; 9 nucleotides agree with TRBD1. Germline V gives CDR1 SNHLY, CDR2 FYNNEI. This CDR3 has 15 residues. Unmatched junction bases numbered 7, after V lost 4 bases and J lost 4 bases. CDR3 coding DNA: TGTGCCAGCAGTGCTGTACAGGGGGCGGGAGAGACCCAGTACTTC. Encoded protein: CASSAVQGAGETQYF.

The chain uses TRBV11-2 and TRBJ2-1, with a weak D call TRBD2 (6 bases). The CDR3 consists of 14 residues. The germline V gene encodes CDR1 SGHAT and CDR2 FQNNGV. V was shortened by 1 base and J by 8 bases, with 12 bases between the two germline ends. The CDR3 reads CASSLVWGGHEQFF. The CDR3 DNA reads TGTGCCAGCAGCTTAGTTTGGGGAGGCCATGAGCAGTTCTTC.

The CDR3 here is CASSPPAGSGNTIYF. Written as DNA, the CDR3 is TGTGCCAGCAGTCCGCCGGCCGGCTCTGGAAACACCATATATTTT. The chain employs TRBV6-1 and TRBJ1-3; no reliable D call. Germline V CDR1 and CDR2: MNHNS, SASEGT. Trimming took 5 bases from V and 0 from J, leaving 11 bases between them. The CDR3 has 15 residues.

The genes are TRBV11-2 and TRBJ2-7; the match to TRBD1 covers 7 bases. The CDR3 runs to 15 residues. The junction had 5 bases not matched to a gene; V was cut back by 0 bases and J by 3 bases. Germline CDR1 SGHAT, CDR2 FQNNGV. The chain's CDR3 is CASSLEGTEGYEQYF. The CDR3 DNA reads TGTGCCAGCAGCTTAGAAGGGACAGAGGGCTACGAGCAGTACTTC.

The chain couples TRBV5-6 to TRBJ2-3; D is uncertain. The CDR3 consists of 18 residues. Germline V gives CDR1 SGHDT, CDR2 YYEEEE. Trimming removed 4 bases from V and 4 bases from J, with 25 bases in between. The CDR3 region has the DNA TGTGCCAGCAGCCTCGAGGTGGGGTTCGATGAGGAATCAGATACGCAGTATTTT. It translates to CASSLEVGFDEESDTQYF.

This clone was recorded a few times. The chain links TRBV15 to TRBJ2-5, with D possibly matching TRBD1 (5 bases). CDR1 LNHNV and CDR2 YYDKDF come from the germline V gene (reference sequence). V dropped 4 bases and J dropped 8 bases, with 11 bases sitting between them. This CDR3 spans 12 amino acids. CDR3 in amino acids: CATSNPGYTQYF. The CDR3 coding sequence is TGTGCCACCAGCAACCCAGGGTATACCCAGTACTTC.

This clone was picked up a small number of times. J is TRBJ1-2 and V is TRBV6-1, with TRBD1 matching 7 bases. CDR3 length: 14 amino acids. The germline CDR1 and CDR2 sequences are MNHNS and SASEGT. Germline trimming cut 4 bases from V and 0 bases from J; bases unmatched to any gene: 2. CDR3: CASSVTGPNYGYTF. The CDR3 region has the DNA TGTGCCAGCAGTGTGACAGGGCCTAACTATGGCTACACCTTC.

The chain is built from TRBV5-1 and TRBJ2-3, with 7 nucleotides matching TRBD1. The CDR3 loop spans 15 amino acids. Germline V lookup: CDR1 SGHRS, CDR2 YFSETQ. V lost 1 base to trimming and J lost 2 bases; unmatched junction nucleotides: 4. DNA of the CDR3: TGCGCCAGCAGCTTGATGGACAGGACCACAGATACGCAGTATTTT. It encodes CASSLMDRTTDTQYF.

This clone appeared a few times. This sequence joins TRBV6-4 and TRBJ2-6; D remains unclear. This CDR3 has 14 amino acids. V lost 2 bases to trimming and J lost 1 base, with 3 bases between them. Germline CDR1 is MRHNA and CDR2 is SNTAGT. This CDR3 reads CASSDRSGANVLTF. Here the CDR3 DNA reads TGTGCCAGCAGTGACAGGTCTGGGGCCAACGTCCTGACTTTC.

This clone is large within its sample. The chain joins TRBV12-3 or TRBV12-4 to TRBJ2-3; TRBD1 aligns across 7 bases. The CDR3 is 14 residues long. The V segment lost 3 bases and the J segment 5 bases; nucleotides outside the gene matches: 5. CDR3 in amino acids: CASSFVRGRDTQYF. The CDR3 DNA is TGTGCCAGCAGTTTCGTTAGGGGGCGAGATACGCAGTATTTT.

This clone was counted many times. This chain connects TRBV20-1 to TRBJ1-6; TRBD1 might be the D (6 bases). V lost 1 base and J lost 9, with 13 bases in between. Germline lookup yields CDR1 DFQATT and CDR2 SNEGSKA (reference sequence). CDR3 length: 14 residues. The CDR3 DNA reads TGCAGTGCTAGAGTAACAGGGTACGCTTCACCCCTCCACTTT. This translates into CSARVTGYASPLHF.

Only a few counts were recorded for this clone. This CDR3 reads CASSLNPGGPSLHF. CDR3 sequence (DNA): TGTGCCAGCAGCTTAAATCCAGGGGGTCCATCCCTCCACTTT. The V call is TRBV11-2, the J call TRBJ1-6, with 7 bases identical to TRBD1. Germline CDR1 is SGHAT and CDR2 is FQNNGV. Losses at the gene ends were 2 bases for V and 14 bases for J; bases not matched to a gene: 9. The CDR3 spans 14 residues.

Ten or more counts support this clone. The V call is TRBV7-6, the J call TRBJ2-3; D might be TRBD1 or TRBD2, each matching 5 bases. CDR3 size: 16 residues. CDR1 SGHVS and CDR2 FNYEAQ come from the germline V gene. The germline V and J ends were trimmed by 2 bases and 2 bases, with 14 bases remaining between them. Here the CDR3 DNA reads TGTGCCAGCAGCTTAACATGGGACCGAACCACAGATACGCAGTATTTT. It encodes CASSLTWDRTTDTQYF.

This clone was counted many times. The genes are TRBV7-9 and TRBJ2-5, with a tentative D call TRBD1 (6 bases). Germline V gene sequence: CDR1 SEHNR, CDR2 FQNEAQ (reference sequence). The CDR3 is made up of 15 amino acids. V shed 4 bases and J shed 4 bases, with 16 bases lying between them. The CDR3 coding sequence is TGTGCCAGCAGCTCCATAAGAGGGGGTGGAGAGACCCAGTACTTC. Translated, it gives CASSSIRGGGETQYF. Complete variable domain (other parts from reference TRBV7-9 and TRBJ2-5): DTGVSQNPRHKITKRGQNVTFRCDPISEHNRLYWYRQTLGQGPEFLTYFQNEAQLEKSRLLSDRFSAERPKGSFSTLEIQRTEQGDSAMYLCASSSIRGGGETQYFGPGTRLLVL.